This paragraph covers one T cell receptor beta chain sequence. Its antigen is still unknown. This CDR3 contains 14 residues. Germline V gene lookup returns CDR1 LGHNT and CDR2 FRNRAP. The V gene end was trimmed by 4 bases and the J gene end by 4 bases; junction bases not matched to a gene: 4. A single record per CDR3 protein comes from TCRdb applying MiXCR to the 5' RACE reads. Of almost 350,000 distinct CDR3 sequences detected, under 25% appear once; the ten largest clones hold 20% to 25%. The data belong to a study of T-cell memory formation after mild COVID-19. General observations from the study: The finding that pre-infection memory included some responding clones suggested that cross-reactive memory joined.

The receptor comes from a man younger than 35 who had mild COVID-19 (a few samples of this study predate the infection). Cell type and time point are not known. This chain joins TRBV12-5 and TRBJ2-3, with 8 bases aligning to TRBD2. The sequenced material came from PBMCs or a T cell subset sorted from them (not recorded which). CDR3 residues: CASGSGLGPDTQYF. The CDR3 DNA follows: TGTGCTAGTGGTTCGGGACTAGGCCCAGATACGCAGTATTTT.